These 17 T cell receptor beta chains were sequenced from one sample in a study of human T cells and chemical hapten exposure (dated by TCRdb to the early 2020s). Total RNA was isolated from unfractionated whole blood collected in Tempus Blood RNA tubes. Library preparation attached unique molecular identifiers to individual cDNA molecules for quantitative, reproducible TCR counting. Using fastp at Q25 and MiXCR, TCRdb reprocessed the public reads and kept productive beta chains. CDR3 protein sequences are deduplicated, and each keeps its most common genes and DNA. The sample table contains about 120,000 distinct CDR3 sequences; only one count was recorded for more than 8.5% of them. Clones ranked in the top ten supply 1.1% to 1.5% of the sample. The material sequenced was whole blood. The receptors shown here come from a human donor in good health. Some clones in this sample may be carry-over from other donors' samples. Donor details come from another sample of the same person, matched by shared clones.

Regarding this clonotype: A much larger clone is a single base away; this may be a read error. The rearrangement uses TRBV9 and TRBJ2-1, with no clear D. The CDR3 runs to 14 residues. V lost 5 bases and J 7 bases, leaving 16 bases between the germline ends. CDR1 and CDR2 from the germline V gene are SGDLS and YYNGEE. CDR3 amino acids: CASRAGKIGNEQFF. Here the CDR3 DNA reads TGTGCCAGCAGGGCTGGGAAAATAGGGAATGAGCAGTTCTTC.

The CDR3 here is CASSLEGPGGYEAFF. CDR3 bases: TGTGCCAGCAGCTTAGAGGGGCCAGGGGGCTATGAAGCTTTCTTT. This sequence joins TRBV7-9 and TRBJ1-1; 8 bases agree with TRBD1. After removal of 1 base from V and 7 bases from J, the junction contained 8 bases not matched to a gene. CDR1 is SEHNR, CDR2 FQNEAQ, per germline (reference sequence). This CDR3 is 15 amino acids long.

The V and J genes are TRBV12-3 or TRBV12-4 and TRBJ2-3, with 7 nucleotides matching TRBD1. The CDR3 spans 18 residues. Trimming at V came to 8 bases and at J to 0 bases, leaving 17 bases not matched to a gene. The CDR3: CASQALDRSQSSTDTQYF. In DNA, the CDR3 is TGTGCCAGCCAAGCCCTGGACAGGTCCCAAAGCAGCACAGATACGCAGTATTTT.

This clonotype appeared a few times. CDR3 DNA: TGTGCCAGCAGATCCGGGGGGGCCCAGTTTACAGAGACCCAGTACTTC. Its protein is CASRSGGAQFTETQYF. This chain joins TRBV6-5 and TRBJ2-5; 8 nucleotides agree with TRBD2. The CDR3 runs to 16 residues. With 6 bases clipped from V and 4 bases from J, the junction kept 13 bases outside the gene matches. From germline, CDR1 is MNHEY and CDR2 SVGAGI.

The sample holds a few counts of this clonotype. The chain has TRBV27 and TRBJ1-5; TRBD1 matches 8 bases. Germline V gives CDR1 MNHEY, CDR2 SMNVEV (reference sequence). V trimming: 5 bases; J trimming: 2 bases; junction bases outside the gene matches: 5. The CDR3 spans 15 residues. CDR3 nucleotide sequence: TGTGCCAGCAGTCCGACGACAGGGGGCAATCAGCCCCAGCATTTT. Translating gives CASSPTTGGNQPQHF.

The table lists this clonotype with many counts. CDR3 sequence reads: CASSLYQTYEQYF. CDR3 DNA sequence: TGTGCCAGCAGCTTATACCAAACCTACGAGCAGTACTTC. This chain joins TRBV5-4 and TRBJ2-7; D is unclear. The germline V gene encodes CDR1 SGHNT and CDR2 YYREEE (reference sequence). V was cut by 2 bases and J by 2 bases, with 8 bases left in between. The CDR3 runs 13 residues.

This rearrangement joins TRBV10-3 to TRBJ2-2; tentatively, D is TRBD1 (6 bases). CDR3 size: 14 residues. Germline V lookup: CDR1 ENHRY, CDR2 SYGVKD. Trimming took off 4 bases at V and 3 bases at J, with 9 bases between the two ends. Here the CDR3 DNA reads TGTGCCATCAGTGCCAAGGGGGACACCGGGGAGCTGTTTTTT. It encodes CAISAKGDTGELFF.

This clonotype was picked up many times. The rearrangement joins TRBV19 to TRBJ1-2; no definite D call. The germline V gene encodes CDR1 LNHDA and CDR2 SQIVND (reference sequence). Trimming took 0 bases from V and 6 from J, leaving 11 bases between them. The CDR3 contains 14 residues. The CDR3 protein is CASSIDGQFHGYTF. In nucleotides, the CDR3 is TGTGCCAGTAGTATAGACGGCCAGTTCCATGGCTACACCTTC.

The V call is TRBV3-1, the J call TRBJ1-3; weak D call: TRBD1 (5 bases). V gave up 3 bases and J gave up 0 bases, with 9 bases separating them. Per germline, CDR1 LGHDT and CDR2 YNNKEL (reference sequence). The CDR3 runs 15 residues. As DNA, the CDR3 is TGTGCCAGCAGCCACCCGGGGGTCTCTGGAAACACCATATATTTT. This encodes CASSHPGVSGNTIYF.

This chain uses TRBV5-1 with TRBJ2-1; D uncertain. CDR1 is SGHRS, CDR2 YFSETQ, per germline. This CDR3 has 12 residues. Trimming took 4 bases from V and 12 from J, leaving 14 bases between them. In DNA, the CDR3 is TGCGCCAGCAGCCTCGGTGGAGAAGGGCAGTTCTTC. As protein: CASSLGGEGQFF.

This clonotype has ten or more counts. CDR3 DNA sequence: TGTGCCAGCAGCCCGGCTCGGAACTATGGCTACACCTTC. It yields the protein CASSPARNYGYTF. This chain uses TRBV13 with TRBJ1-2, with unresolved D. Germline-derived CDR1 and CDR2 are PRHDT and FYEKMQ (reference sequence). V gave up 5 bases and J gave up 2 bases, with 9 bases separating them. This CDR3 region has 13 residues.

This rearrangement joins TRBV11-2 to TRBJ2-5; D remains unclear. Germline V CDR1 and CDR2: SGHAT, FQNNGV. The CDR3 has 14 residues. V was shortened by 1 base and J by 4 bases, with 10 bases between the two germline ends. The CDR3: CASSLVPSLETQYF. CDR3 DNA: TGTGCCAGCAGCTTAGTTCCCAGCCTAGAGACCCAGTACTTC.

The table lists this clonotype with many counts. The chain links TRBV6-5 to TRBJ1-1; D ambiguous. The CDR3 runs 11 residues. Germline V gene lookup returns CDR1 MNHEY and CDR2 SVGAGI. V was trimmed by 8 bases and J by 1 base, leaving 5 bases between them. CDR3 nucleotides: TGTGCCAGCGTATCGAACACTGAAGCTTTCTTT. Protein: CASVSNTEAFF.

The CDR3 sequence is CATSGRPGQGNTEAFF. The DNA for the CDR3 is TGTGCCACCAGTGGCAGGCCGGGACAGGGGAACACTGAAGCTTTCTTT. The V and J genes are TRBV24-1 and TRBJ1-1; 9 nucleotides align to TRBD1. The J segment lost 1 base and the V segment lost 5 bases, leaving 7 bases of the junction unmatched. The CDR3 has 16 residues. In germline, CDR1 is KGHDR, CDR2 SFDVKD.

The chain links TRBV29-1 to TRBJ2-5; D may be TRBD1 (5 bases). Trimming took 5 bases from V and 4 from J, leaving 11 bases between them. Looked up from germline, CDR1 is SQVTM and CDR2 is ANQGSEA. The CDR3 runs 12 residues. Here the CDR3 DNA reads TGCAGCGTTCCCAGGGAACGAGAGACCCAGTACTTC. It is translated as CSVPRERETQYF.

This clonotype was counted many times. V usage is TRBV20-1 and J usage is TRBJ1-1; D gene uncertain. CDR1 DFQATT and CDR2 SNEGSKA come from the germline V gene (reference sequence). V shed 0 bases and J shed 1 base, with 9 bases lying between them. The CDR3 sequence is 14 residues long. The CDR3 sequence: CSARDQVKNTEAFF. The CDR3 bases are TGCAGTGCTAGAGATCAAGTTAAGAACACTGAAGCTTTCTTT.

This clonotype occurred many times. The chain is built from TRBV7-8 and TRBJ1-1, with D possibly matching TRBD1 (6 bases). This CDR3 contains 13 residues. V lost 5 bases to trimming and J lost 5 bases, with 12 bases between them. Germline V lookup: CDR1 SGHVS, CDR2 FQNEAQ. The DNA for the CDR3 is TGTGCCAGCAGCACCCGGACAGCTACTGAAGCTTTCTTT. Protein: CASSTRTATEAFF.